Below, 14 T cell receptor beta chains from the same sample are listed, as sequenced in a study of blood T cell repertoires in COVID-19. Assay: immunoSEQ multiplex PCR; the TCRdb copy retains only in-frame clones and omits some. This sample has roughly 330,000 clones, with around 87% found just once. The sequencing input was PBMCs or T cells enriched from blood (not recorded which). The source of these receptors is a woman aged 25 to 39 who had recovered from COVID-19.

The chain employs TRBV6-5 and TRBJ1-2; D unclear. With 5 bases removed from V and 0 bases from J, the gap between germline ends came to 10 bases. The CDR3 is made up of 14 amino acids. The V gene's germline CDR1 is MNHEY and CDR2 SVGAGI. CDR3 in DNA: TGTGCCAGCAGTAAACTACAAGCTAACTATGGCTACACCTTC. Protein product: CASSKLQANYGYTF.

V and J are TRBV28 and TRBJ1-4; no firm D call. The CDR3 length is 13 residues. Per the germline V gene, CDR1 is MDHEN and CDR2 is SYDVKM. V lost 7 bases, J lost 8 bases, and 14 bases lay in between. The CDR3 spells CASNIRSREKLFF. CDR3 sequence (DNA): TGTGCCAGCAACATCCGGTCTAGGGAAAAACTGTTTTTT.

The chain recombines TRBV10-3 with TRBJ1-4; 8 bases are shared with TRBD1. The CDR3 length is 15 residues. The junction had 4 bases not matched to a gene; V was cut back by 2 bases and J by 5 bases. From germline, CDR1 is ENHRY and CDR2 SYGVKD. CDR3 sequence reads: CAISEGTGRNEKLFF. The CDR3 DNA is TGTGCCATCAGTGAGGGGACAGGACGGAATGAAAAACTGTTTTTT.

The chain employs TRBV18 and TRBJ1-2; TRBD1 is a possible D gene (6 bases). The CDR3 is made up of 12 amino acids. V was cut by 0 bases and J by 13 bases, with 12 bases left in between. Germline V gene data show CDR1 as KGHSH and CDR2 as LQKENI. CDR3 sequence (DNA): TGTGCCAGCTCACCACCTCAGGGGCCGGCCACCTTC. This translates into CASSPPQGPATF.

Written as DNA, the CDR3 is TGTGCCACCGGCCGGGAGCTCAGAAACACCATATATTTT. Protein sequence: CATGRELRNTIYF. The J gene is TRBJ1-3, the V gene TRBV10-3; D is undetermined. The V end was cut by 10 bases, the J end by 5 bases, with 15 bases between. The germline CDR1 and CDR2 sequences are ENHRY and SYGVKD. CDR3 length: 13 amino acids.

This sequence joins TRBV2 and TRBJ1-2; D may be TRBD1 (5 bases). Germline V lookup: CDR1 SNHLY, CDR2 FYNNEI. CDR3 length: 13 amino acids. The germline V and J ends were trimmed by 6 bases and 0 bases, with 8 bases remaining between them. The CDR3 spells CASRAGANYGYTF. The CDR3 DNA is TGTGCCAGCAGGGCGGGGGCTAACTATGGCTACACCTTC.

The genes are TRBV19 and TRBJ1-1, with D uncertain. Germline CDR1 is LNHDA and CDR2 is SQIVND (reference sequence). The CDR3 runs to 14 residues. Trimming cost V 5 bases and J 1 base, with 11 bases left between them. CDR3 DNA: TGTGCCAGTAGTTGGCTATCGGGGAACACTGAAGCTTTCTTT. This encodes CASSWLSGNTEAFF.

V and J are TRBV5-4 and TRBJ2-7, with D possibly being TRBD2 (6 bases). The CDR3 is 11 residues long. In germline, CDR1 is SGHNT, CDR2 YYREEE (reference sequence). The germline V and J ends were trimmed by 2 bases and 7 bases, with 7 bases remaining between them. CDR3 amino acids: CASSLGREQYF. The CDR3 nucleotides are TGTGCCAGCAGCTTAGGGAGGGAGCAGTACTTC. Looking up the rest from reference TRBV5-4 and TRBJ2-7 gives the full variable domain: ETGVTQSPTHLIKTRGQQVTLRCSSQSGHNTVSWYQQALGQGPQFIFQYYREEENGRGNFPPRFSGLQFPNYSSELNVNALELDDSALYLCASSLGREQYFGPGTRLTVT.

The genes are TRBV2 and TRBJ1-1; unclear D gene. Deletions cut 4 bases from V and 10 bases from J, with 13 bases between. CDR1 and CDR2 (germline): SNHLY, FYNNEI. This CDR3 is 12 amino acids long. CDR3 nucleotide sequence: TGTGCCAGCAGTGCGACAAGTAGTGGAGCTTTCTTT. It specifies CASSATSSGAFF.

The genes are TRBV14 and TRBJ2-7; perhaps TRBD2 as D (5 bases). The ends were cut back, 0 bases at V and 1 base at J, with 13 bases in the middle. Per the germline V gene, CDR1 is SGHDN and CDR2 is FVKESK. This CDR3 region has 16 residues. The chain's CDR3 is CASSQDSGWGSYEQYF. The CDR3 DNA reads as TGTGCCAGCAGCCAAGATTCGGGGTGGGGATCCTACGAGCAGTACTTC.

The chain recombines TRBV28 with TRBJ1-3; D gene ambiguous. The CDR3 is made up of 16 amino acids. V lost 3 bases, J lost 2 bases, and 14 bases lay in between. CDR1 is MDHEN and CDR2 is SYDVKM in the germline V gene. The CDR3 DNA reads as TGTGCCAGCAGTTTCGACAACCCTCCACCTGGAAACACCATATATTTT. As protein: CASSFDNPPPGNTIYF.

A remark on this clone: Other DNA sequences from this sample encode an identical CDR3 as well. The CDR3 sequence is CASSSDRGNGELFF. The CDR3 DNA follows: TGTGCCAGCAGCTCCGACAGGGGTAACGGGGAGCTGTTTTTT. The V gene is TRBV11-3, the J gene TRBJ2-2; 8 bases align to TRBD1. This CDR3 comprises 14 residues. V lost 4 bases and J lost 7; bases outside the gene matches: 5. Germline CDR1 and CDR2: SGHNT and YENEEA.

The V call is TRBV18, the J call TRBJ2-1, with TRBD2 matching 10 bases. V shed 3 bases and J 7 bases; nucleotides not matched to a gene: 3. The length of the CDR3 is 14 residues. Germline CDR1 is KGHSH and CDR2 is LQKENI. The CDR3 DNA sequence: TGTGCCAGCTCACCTCTAGCGGGGGATAATGAGCAGTTCTTC. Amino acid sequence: CASSPLAGDNEQFF.

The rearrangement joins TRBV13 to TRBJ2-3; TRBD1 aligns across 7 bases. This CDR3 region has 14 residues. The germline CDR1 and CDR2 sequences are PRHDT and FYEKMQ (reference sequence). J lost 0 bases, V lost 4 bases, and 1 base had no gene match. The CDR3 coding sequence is TGTGCCAGCAGCTCCAGGGGGAGCACAGATACGCAGTATTTT. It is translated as CASSSRGSTDTQYF.